Below are 23 T cell receptor beta chains sequenced from a single sample in a study of T cell repertoires in cytomegalovirus infection. Their specific antigens are unknown. TCRdb called the reads again in MiXCR, with one record for every CDR3 protein. The table shows about 770,000 distinct CDR3 sequences, with 25% to 30% occurring only once. Source: cultured CD8+ T cells from PBMCs, taken from culture after CMV antigen stimulation. These TCRs come from a human donor in good health (CMV status not recorded). Some clones in this sample may be carry-over from other donors' samples.

V usage is TRBV6-2 or TRBV6-3 and J usage is TRBJ1-5; D is undetermined. The CDR3 consists of 15 residues. The V gene's germline CDR1 is MNHEY and CDR2 SVGEGT. The germline V and J ends were trimmed by 6 bases and 0 bases, with 12 bases remaining between them. The CDR3 DNA sequence: TGTGCCAGCAGCCCCCACGATTATAGCAATCAGCCCCAGCATTTT. Encoded protein: CASSPHDYSNQPQHF.

This clonotype has only one observation. The V gene is TRBV6-2 or TRBV6-3, the J gene TRBJ1-5; D possibly corresponds to TRBD1 (6 bases). The CDR3 sequence is 17 residues long. Germline loops: CDR1 MNHEY, CDR2 SVGEGT. V gave up 0 bases and J gave up 5 bases, with 17 bases separating them. The CDR3 here is CASSYSIGRGRDQPQHF. CDR3 sequence (DNA): TGTGCCAGCAGTTACTCGATTGGCAGGGGAAGGGATCAGCCCCAGCATTTT.

V usage is TRBV9 and J usage is TRBJ1-1; 8 bases map to TRBD1. The CDR3 totals 16 residues. Germline V lookup: CDR1 SGDLS, CDR2 YYNGEE. J lost 6 bases, V lost 3 bases, and 13 bases had no gene match. CDR3 nucleotides: TGTGCCAGCAGCGCTGGACAGGGAAGGTCAAAGGCTGAAGCTTTCTTT. As protein: CASSAGQGRSKAEAFF.

The chain has TRBV27 and TRBJ1-1; D perhaps matches TRBD1 (5 bases). Trimming took 0 bases from V and 4 from J, leaving 12 bases between them. The CDR3 covers 15 residues. Looked up from germline, CDR1 is MNHEY and CDR2 is SMNVEV (reference sequence). CDR3 in amino acids: CASSLSGTAITEAFF. CDR3 in DNA: TGTGCCAGCAGTTTATCAGGGACGGCCATCACTGAAGCTTTCTTT.

This clonotype was seen more than once but under ten times. J is TRBJ2-2 and V is TRBV20-1; the match to TRBD1 covers 10 bases. CDR3 size: 17 residues. In germline, CDR1 is DFQATT, CDR2 SNEGSKA (reference sequence). Trimming removed 6 bases from V and 5 bases from J; junction bases left unmatched: 15. CDR3 coding DNA: TGCAGTGCCGCAGGGACAGGGGAGACCCAGTGGACCGGGGAGCTGTTTTTT. This sequence encodes CSAAGTGETQWTGELFF.

Details on this clonotype: A clone one base away is much larger, so this may be a read error. V usage is TRBV6-6 and J usage is TRBJ2-3, with 7 bases matching TRBD1. Germline lookup yields CDR1 MNHNY and CDR2 SVGAGI (reference sequence). This CDR3 is built from 14 residues. CDR3 nucleotides: TGTGCCAGCAGACAGGGGTTGAGCATAGATACGCAGTATTTT. It encodes CASRQGLSIDTQYF.

J is TRBJ2-1 and V is TRBV7-6; D may be TRBD1 (6 bases). The CDR3 totals 14 residues. Trimming took 1 base from V and 9 from J, leaving 13 bases between them. CDR1 SGHVS and CDR2 FNYEAQ come from the germline V gene. This CDR3 reads CASSLVVARGEQFF. Written as DNA, the CDR3 is TGTGCCAGCAGCTTAGTAGTAGCCAGGGGTGAGCAGTTCTTC.

The rearrangement links TRBV12-3 or TRBV12-4 to TRBJ2-1, with no clear D. The CDR3 consists of 14 residues. V was clipped by 3 bases and J by 2 bases, with 8 bases between them. Here the CDR3 DNA reads TGTGCCAGCAGTTTTTCGTCTGCCTACAATGAGCAGTTCTTC. Encoded protein: CASSFSSAYNEQFF.

The chain couples TRBV2 to TRBJ1-2; 7 positions agree with TRBD1. CDR3 length: 15 residues. V lost 3 bases and J lost 5; bases outside the gene matches: 9. CDR1 is SNHLY, CDR2 FYNNEI, per germline. CDR3 sequence: CASSEGKQGPYGYTF. Here the CDR3 DNA reads TGTGCCAGCAGTGAGGGTAAACAGGGGCCGTATGGCTACACCTTC.

This clonotype turned up a few times. The chain carries TRBV28 and TRBJ1-5, with D possibly matching TRBD1 (5 bases). Germline-derived CDR1 and CDR2 are MDHEN and SYDVKM. This CDR3 has 17 amino acids. Trimming left V 8 bases short and J 2 bases short, with 22 bases between. The CDR3 DNA reads as TGTGCCAGCTCTGGGGCACCTTCGACTATTGGCAATCAGCCCCAGCATTTT. Protein product: CASSGAPSTIGNQPQHF.

There are a few counts of this clonotype. The chain employs TRBV12-3 or TRBV12-4 and TRBJ1-3; a weak D match, TRBD1 (5 bases). V dropped 7 bases and J dropped 0 bases, with 13 bases sitting between them. CDR3 size: 15 residues. CDR3 sequence: CASTRDYLSGNTIYF. The CDR3, as DNA: TGTGCCAGCACCCGGGACTATCTCTCTGGAAACACCATATATTTT.

The CDR3, as DNA: TGTGCCAGCAGTAATCTTACAAAGGGCTATGGCTACACCTTC. It is translated as CASSNLTKGYGYTF. The chain couples TRBV6-1 to TRBJ1-2; D not resolved. CDR3 length: 14 residues. Germline CDR1 is MNHNS and CDR2 is SASEGT. V was trimmed by 5 bases and J by 4 bases, leaving 14 bases between them.

This clonotype was seen more than once but under ten times. The chain carries TRBV12-3 or TRBV12-4 and TRBJ1-1, with 10 nucleotides matching TRBD1. This CDR3 has 17 residues. Trimming removed 3 bases from V and 7 bases from J; junction bases left unmatched: 14. CDR3 sequence (DNA): TGTGCCAGCAGTTTTCTCCGACAGGGGGCTCTGACACATGAAGCTTTCTTT. It specifies CASSFLRQGALTHEAFF.

The chain is built from TRBV6-6 and TRBJ1-2, with 7 bases aligning to TRBD1. The V gene end was trimmed by 7 bases and the J gene end by 5 bases; junction bases not matched to a gene: 19. Per germline, CDR1 MNHNY and CDR2 SVGAGI (reference sequence). This CDR3 spans 17 amino acids. CDR3 protein: CASTQFTGDVVLYGYTF. The CDR3 DNA sequence: TGTGCCAGCACCCAGTTTACAGGGGACGTGGTCCTTTATGGCTACACCTTC.

This chain uses TRBV6-2 or TRBV6-3 with TRBJ2-1, with D perhaps TRBD2 (7 bases). The germline gives CDR1 MNHEY, CDR2 SVGEGT. The CDR3 is made up of 15 amino acids. V was cut by 7 bases and J by 7 bases, with 20 bases left in between. The CDR3 is CASIPEWRGPNEQFF. For the CDR3, the DNA is TGTGCCAGCATTCCTGAGTGGCGGGGGCCTAATGAGCAGTTCTTC.

This clonotype was recorded at least ten times. The genes are TRBV7-2 and TRBJ2-3; 9 bases align to TRBD2. The germline gives CDR1 SGHTA, CDR2 FQGNSA. The V and J ends lost 6 bases and 0 bases, in that order; junction bases with no gene match: 4. This CDR3 is built from 15 residues. The CDR3 loop reads CASSRGTSSTDTQYF. DNA for the CDR3: TGTGCCAGCAGTCGTGGGACTAGCAGCACAGATACGCAGTATTTT.

The genes are TRBV6-1 and TRBJ1-5; 7 nucleotides line up with TRBD1. Germline assignment: CDR1 MNHNS and CDR2 SASEGT. This CDR3 is built from 15 residues. V lost 9 bases and J lost 0; bases outside the gene matches: 8. The DNA of the CDR3 is TGTGCCAGTCTAGACAGGGCCTATAGCAATCAGCCCCAGCATTTT. Amino acid sequence: CASLDRAYSNQPQHF.

This rearrangement joins TRBV11-2 to TRBJ1-1; perhaps TRBD1 as D (5 bases). This CDR3 is built from 15 residues. Deletions cut 1 base from V and 3 bases from J, with 12 bases between. Germline CDR1 reads SGHAT; CDR2 reads FQNNGV. DNA for the CDR3: TGTGCCAGCAGCTTAGGGTTTGGGGGGTACACTGAAGCTTTCTTT. Protein: CASSLGFGGYTEAFF.

This clonotype was detected only a few times. The chain recombines TRBV4-1 with TRBJ1-1; D unresolved. V gave up 3 bases and J gave up 1 base, with 9 bases separating them. The CDR3 totals 14 residues. The germline V gene has CDR1 MGHRA and CDR2 YSYEKL. The CDR3 DNA sequence: TGCGCCAGCAGCCAGACCCTGTCGAACACTGAAGCTTTCTTT. This translates into CASSQTLSNTEAFF.

The chain uses TRBV13 and TRBJ2-3; TRBD2 matches at 7 bases. The CDR3 length is 13 residues. J lost 11 bases, V lost 7 bases, and 12 bases had no gene match. Germline V lookup: CDR1 PRHDT, CDR2 FYEKMQ (reference sequence). CDR3 DNA: TGTGCCAGCACTTATCGGGGGGTTCCTTGGCAGTATTTT. Its translation: CASTYRGVPWQYF.

The chain employs TRBV12-3 or TRBV12-4 and TRBJ2-1; 7 nucleotides line up with TRBD2. The CDR3 consists of 15 residues. With V trimmed by 6 bases and J by 9 bases, 14 bases remained unmatched. The CDR3 spells CASSGAGNLKGEQFF. CDR3 in DNA: TGTGCCAGCAGCGGAGCGGGGAACTTAAAGGGTGAGCAGTTCTTC.

This rearrangement joins TRBV19 to TRBJ1-5; a weak D match, TRBD1 (5 bases). Germline V CDR1 and CDR2: LNHDA, SQIVND (reference sequence). Deletions cut 5 bases from V and 9 bases from J, with 23 bases between. The CDR3 loop spans 16 amino acids. CDR3 sequence reads: CASSERDLAGRGPQHF. The CDR3 nucleotides read TGTGCCAGTAGTGAAAGGGACCTGGCCGGCCGCGGGCCCCAGCATTTT. Full variable domain (missing parts from reference TRBV19 and TRBJ1-5): DGGITQSPKYLFRKEGQNVTLSCEQNLNHDAMYWYRQDPGQGLRLIYYSQIVNDFQKGDIAEGYSVSREKKESFPLTVTSAQKNPTAFYLCASSERDLAGRGPQHFGDGTRLSIL.

This clonotype has ten or more counts. The chain links TRBV7-2 to TRBJ1-2; no clear D gene. The V end was cut by 3 bases, the J end by 0 bases, with 5 bases between. The CDR3 has 13 residues. Germline assignment: CDR1 SGHTA and CDR2 FQGNSA. CDR3 bases: TGTGCCAGCAGCTTTCTCTCTAACTATGGCTACACCTTC. Its protein is CASSFLSNYGYTF. Together with reference TRBV7-2 and TRBJ1-2, the CDR3 gives the full variable domain: GAGVSQSPSNKVTEKGKDVELRCDPISGHTALYWYRQSLGQGLEFLIYFQGNSAPDKSGLPSDRFSAERTGGSVSTLTIQRTQQEDSAVYLCASSFLSNYGYTFGSGTRLTVV.